Included here is one T cell receptor beta chain sequence, with context. What it binds is unknown. Together with a sample-barcoded 5' primer, a J-beta primer mix was included in a second PCR lasting about 7 to 11 cycles. The authors tagged each cDNA molecule using a template-switch adaptor with 12 random nucleotides. TCRdb recomputed calls from the 5' RACE reads with MiXCR, one row per CDR3 protein. The sample has about 900,000 distinct CDR3 sequences, 40% to 60% seen once. This sample stems from a study of blood T cells in healthy people across ages. The study's findings and limits: A greater number of naive CD4+ cells and higher diversity distinguished long-lived donors from aged donors. Observed TCR beta diversity per million T cells went down as age went up. This fall followed a roughly linear course with age.

Each sample gave at least 6 million isolated PBMCs. V gave up 7 bases and J gave up 0 bases, with 4 bases separating them. Germline-derived CDR1 and CDR2 are SQVTM and ANQGSEA. The CDR3 is 11 residues long. The clonotype originates from a man aged 25 to 40 in good health. This rearrangement joins TRBV29-1 to TRBJ1-3, with unresolved D. Input material: blood. The CDR3 protein is CSANSGNTIYF. Written as DNA, the CDR3 is TGCAGCGCTAACTCTGGAAACACCATATATTTT.